This TCR beta chain was profiled in a study of T cell repertoires in cytomegalovirus infection (dated by TCRdb to between 2017 and 2020). For the study in its entirety: Donor HLA type was relevant to the analysis, because carriage of CMV infection together with the matching HLA type was indicated by public TCR beta signatures.

This sample was sequenced with an Illumina HiSeq 1500. TCRdb reworked the public reads: Q25 trimming with fastp, MiXCR clone assembly, productive beta chains retained. Duplicate CDR3 protein sequences are folded into a single record with the most common DNA and genes. The sample table lists roughly 720,000 distinct CDR3 sequences, roughly a third of them with a count of one. The ten most abundant clones make up under 3.5% of the sample. About this clonotype: Its antigen is not yet known. One base away there is no much larger clone; base qualities are not given.

On the study overall, not on this receptor specifically: The ex vivo response was dominated by HLA-C-restricted CMV-specific TCR beta clonotypes, which also provided the single most frequent clonotype in two of eight donors. In both this cohort and an independent approximately 350-donor cohort, the cumulative frequency of public TCR beta family members distinguished carriers of CMV infection plus the relevant HLA type.

Sample: PBMCs. The TCR comes from a human donor in good health (CMV status not recorded). Some clones in this sample may be carry-over from other donors' samples.

The DNA sequence follows: TGTGCCAGCAAAAGTGGCGCTTCGAACACTGAAGCTTTCTTT. It encodes CASKSGASNTEAFF. The receptor chain draws on TRBV12-3 or TRBV12-4 and TRBJ1-1; a confident D gene designation cannot be given. V is cut by 7 bases and J by 1 base, and the space between the germline ends is 13 bases. The CDR3 starts with the cysteine, ends with the phenylalanine, and has 14 residues. Just CDR3 DNA is preserved here, 42 bases in frame from base 1.